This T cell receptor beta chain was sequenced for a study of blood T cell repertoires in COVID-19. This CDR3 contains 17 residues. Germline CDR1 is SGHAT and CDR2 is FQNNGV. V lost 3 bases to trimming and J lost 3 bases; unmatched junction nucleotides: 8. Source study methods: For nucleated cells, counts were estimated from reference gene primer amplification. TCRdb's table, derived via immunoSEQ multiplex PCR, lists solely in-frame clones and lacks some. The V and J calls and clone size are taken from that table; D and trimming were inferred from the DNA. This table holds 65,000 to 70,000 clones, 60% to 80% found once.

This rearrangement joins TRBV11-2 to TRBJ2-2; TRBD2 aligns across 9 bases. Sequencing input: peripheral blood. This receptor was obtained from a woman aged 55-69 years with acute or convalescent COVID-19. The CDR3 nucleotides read TGTGCCAGCAGCTTCTTATGGAGCGGGGGGCACACCGGGGAGCTGTTTTTT. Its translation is CASSFLWSGGHTGELFF.